This TCR beta chain was obtained from a study of T cell clonotyping in hematopoietic cell transplantation. Notes on the study in general: At the given depth, recipient repertoires were over 95% de novo clonotypes. Pathologically expanded recipient clonotypes increased progressively from day 30 to day 180 as diversity fell. Higher Inverse Simpson Index values in graft donor and pretransplant recipient predicted broader posttransplant TCR diversity. CD4 and CD8 repertoire contributions could not be separated without sorting.

The CDR3 contains 13 residues. V lost 4 bases and J 3 bases, leaving 10 bases between the germline ends. Germline V gene data show CDR1 as MDHEN and CDR2 as SYDVKM. Clones were sequenced by immunoSEQ multiplex PCR, and TCRdb holds only the in-frame ones, with some missing. The sample records 35,000 to 45,000 clones, roughly 92% being singletons. A word on this clone: The antigen remains unidentified.

This TCR derives from a woman aged 45 to 65 in good health. Some clones in this sample may be carry-over from other donors' samples. The rearrangement joins TRBV28 to TRBJ2-7; TRBD1 might be the D (5 bases). The sequenced sample consisted of peripheral blood mononuclear cells. The CDR3 coding sequence is TGTGCCAGCAGTTCCCTACAGGACTACGAGCAGTACTTC. Translating gives CASSSLQDYEQYF.